By sample share, the clone carrying this T cell receptor (beta chain) is medium-sized. Antigen: not known. The data were obtained in a study of metastatic and nonmetastatic thyroid tumors. Study-wide context: Repertoire data that came from the blood and tumor or nodule tissue of malignant and benign thyroid patients were compared. Study-wide points: As reported, TCR beta diversity in blood and tumor was significantly higher in malignant thyroid tumors than in benign nodules.

Study processing details: The study built a papillary thyroid cancer distant-metastasis classifier from CDR3 differences across clinicopathological groups. TCRdb re-called the PCR reads with MiXCR. These V and J calls are TCRdb output, not the study's own analysis. The profile covers about 16,000 clones, with about 35% appearing a single time and roughly 7% taken by the ten largest. Ahead of thyroid surgery, no patient had received treatment of any kind. This CDR3 is built from 14 residues. Trimming removed 0 bases from V and 2 bases from J, with 9 bases in between. Germline CDR1 reads SGDLS; CDR2 reads YYNGEE.

Sequencing was done on a sample of tumor tissue. The chain is built from TRBV9 and TRBJ2-7; no clear D. The source is a female donor with papillary thyroid cancer or a benign thyroid nodule (not recorded which). Some clones in this sample may be carry-over from other donors' samples. CDR3 nucleotides: TGTGCCAGCAGCGTAGACCTAGGCACCTACGAGCAGTACTTC. This gives the protein CASSVDLGTYEQYF.